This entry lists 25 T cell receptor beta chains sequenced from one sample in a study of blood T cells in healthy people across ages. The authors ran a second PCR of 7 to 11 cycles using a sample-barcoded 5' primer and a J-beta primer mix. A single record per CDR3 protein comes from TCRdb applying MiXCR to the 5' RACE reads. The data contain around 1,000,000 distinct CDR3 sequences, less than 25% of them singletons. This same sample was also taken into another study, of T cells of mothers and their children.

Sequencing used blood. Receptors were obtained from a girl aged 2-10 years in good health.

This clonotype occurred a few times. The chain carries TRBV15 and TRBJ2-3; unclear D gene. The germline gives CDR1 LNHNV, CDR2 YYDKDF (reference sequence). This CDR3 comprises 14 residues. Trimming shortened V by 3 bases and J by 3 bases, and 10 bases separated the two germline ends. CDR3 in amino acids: CATSSVAATDTQYF. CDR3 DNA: TGTGCCACCAGCAGCGTCGCGGCGACAGATACGCAGTATTTT.

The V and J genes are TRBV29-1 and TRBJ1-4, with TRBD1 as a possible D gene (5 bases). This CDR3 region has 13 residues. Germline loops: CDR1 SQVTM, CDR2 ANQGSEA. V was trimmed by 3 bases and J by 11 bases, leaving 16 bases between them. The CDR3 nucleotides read TGCAGCGTTGAGCAACCAAGGGAGGGGAAACTGTTTTTT. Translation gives CSVEQPREGKLFF.

The CDR3 nucleotides read TGCAGTGCTAGAGATCGGCAGGGGGGCTATGGCTACACCTTC. Translated: CSARDRQGGYGYTF. The chain couples TRBV20-1 to TRBJ1-2; 7 bases line up with TRBD1. This CDR3 has 14 residues. Germline V gene lookup returns CDR1 DFQATT and CDR2 SNEGSKA (reference sequence). The trim removed 0 bases at V and 4 bases at J, leaving 5 bases unmatched.

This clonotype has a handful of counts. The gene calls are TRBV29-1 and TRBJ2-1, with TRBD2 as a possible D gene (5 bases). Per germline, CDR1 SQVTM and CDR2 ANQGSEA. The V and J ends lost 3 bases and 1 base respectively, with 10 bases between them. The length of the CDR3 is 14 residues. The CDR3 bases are TGCAGCGTTGAGGACTCTCTGTCCTACAATGAGCAGTTCTTC. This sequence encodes CSVEDSLSYNEQFF.

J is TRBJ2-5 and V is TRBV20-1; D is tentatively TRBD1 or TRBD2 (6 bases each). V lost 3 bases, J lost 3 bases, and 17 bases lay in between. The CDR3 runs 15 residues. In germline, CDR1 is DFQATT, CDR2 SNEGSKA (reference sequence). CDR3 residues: CSARDGRGREETQYF. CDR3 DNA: TGCAGTGCTAGGGACGGTCGGGGGCGAGAAGAGACCCAGTACTTC.

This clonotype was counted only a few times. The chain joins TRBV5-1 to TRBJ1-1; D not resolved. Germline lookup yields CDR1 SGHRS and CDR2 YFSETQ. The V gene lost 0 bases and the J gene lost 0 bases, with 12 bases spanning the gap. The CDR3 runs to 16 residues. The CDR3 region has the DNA TGCGCCAGCAGCTTGGGTCCCGGACCGTTGAACACTGAAGCTTTCTTT. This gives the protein CASSLGPGPLNTEAFF. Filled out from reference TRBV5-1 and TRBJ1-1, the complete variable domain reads KAGVTQTPRYLIKTRGQQVTLSCSPISGHRSVSWYQQTPGQGLQFLFEYFSETQRNKGNFPGRFSGRQFSNSRSEMNVSTLELGDSALYLCASSLGPGPLNTEAFFGQGTRLTVV.

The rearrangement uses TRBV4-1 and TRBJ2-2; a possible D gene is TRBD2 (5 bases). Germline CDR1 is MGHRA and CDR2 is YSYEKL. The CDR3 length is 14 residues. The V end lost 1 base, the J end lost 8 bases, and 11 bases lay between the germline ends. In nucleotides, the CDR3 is TGCGCCAGCAGCCAAGTTCCGGGAACAGGGGAGCTGTTTTTT. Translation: CASSQVPGTGELFF.

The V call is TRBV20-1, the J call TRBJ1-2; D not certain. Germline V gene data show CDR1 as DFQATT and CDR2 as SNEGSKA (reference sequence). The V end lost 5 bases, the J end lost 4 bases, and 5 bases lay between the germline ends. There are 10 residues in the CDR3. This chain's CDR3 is CSAFLYGYTF. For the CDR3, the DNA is TGCAGTGCTTTCCTCTATGGCTACACCTTC.

CDR3 sequence reads: CASSILEVPLNQPQHF. As DNA, the CDR3 is TGTGCCAGTAGTATTTTGGAGGTCCCTCTCAATCAGCCCCAGCATTTT. The chain has TRBV19 and TRBJ1-5; no definite D call. The length of the CDR3 is 16 residues. Trimming shortened V by 3 bases and J by 3 bases, and 15 bases separated the two germline ends. The germline V gene has CDR1 LNHDA and CDR2 SQIVND (reference sequence).

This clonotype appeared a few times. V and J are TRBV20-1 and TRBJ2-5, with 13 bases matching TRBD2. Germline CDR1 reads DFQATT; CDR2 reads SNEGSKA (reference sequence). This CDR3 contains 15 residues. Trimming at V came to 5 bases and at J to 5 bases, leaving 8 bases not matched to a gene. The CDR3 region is CSADFGLAGDETQYF. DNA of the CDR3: TGCAGTGCTGACTTTGGACTAGCGGGAGACGAGACCCAGTACTTC.

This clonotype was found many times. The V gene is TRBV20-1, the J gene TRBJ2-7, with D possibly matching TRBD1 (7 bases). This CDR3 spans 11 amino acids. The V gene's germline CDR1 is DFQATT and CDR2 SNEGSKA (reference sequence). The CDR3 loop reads CSARGAYEQYF. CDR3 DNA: TGCTCCGCCAGGGGGGCCTACGAGCAGTACTTC.

CDR3 nucleotide sequence: TGTGGTACCACGTTCCAGAACTATGGCTACACCTTC. Translating gives CGTTFQNYGYTF. This chain links TRBV12-3 or TRBV12-4 with TRBJ1-2; D ambiguous. This CDR3 comprises 12 residues.

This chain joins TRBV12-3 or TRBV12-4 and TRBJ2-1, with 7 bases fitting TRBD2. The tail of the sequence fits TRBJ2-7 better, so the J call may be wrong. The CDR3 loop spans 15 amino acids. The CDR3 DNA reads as TGTGCCAGCAGTTTCGGGCTAGCGGTAACCTACGAGCAGTACTTC. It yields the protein CASSFGLAVTYEQYF.

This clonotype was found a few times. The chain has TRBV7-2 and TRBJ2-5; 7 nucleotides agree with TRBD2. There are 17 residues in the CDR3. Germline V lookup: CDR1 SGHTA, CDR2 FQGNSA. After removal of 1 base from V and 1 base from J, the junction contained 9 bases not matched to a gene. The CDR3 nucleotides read TGTGCCAGCAGCTTAGGCAGGGCTAGCGGCCTCCAAGAGACCCAGTACTTC. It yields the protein CASSLGRASGLQETQYF.

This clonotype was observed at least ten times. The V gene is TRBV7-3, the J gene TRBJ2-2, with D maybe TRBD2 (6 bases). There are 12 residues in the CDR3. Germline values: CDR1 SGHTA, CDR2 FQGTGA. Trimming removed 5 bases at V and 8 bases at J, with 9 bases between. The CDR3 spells CASSRGGGELFF. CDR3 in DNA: TGTGCCAGCAGCCGTGGGGGGGGGGAGCTGTTTTTT. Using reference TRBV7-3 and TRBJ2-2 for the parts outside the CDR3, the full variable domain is GAGVSQTPSNKVTEKGKYVELRCDPISGHTALYWYRQSLGQGPEFLIYFQGTGAADDSGLPNDRFFAVRPEGSVSTLKIQRTERGDSAVYLCASSRGGGELFFGEGSRLTVL.

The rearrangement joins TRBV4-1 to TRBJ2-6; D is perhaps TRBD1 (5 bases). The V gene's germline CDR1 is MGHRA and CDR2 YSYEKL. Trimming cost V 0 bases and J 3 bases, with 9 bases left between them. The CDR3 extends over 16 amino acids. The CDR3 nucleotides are TGCGCCAGCAGCCAAGAGGGGCTCTATGGGGCCAACGTCCTGACTTTC. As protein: CASSQEGLYGANVLTF.

The CDR3 sequence is CATYLGGGGGDTQYF. CDR3 in DNA: TGTGCCACCTACCTAGGCGGTGGCGGAGGAGATACGCAGTATTTT. This chain uses TRBV28 with TRBJ2-3; a possible D gene is TRBD2 (5 bases). Trimming removed 10 bases at V and 5 bases at J, with 22 bases between. The CDR3 totals 15 residues. The V gene's germline CDR1 is MDHEN and CDR2 SYDVKM.

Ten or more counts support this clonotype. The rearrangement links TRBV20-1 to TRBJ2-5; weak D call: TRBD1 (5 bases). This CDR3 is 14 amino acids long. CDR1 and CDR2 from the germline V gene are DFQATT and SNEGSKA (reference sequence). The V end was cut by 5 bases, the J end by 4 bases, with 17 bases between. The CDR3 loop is CSAYLVGAGETQYF. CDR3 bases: TGCAGTGCTTATCTCGTAGGGGCAGGAGAGACCCAGTACTTC.

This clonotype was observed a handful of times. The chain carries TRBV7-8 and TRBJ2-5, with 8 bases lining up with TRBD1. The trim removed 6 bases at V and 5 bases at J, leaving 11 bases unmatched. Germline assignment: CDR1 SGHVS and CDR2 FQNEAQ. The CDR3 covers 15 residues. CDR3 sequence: CASSSIPGGRETQYF. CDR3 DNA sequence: TGTGCCAGCAGTAGCATTCCAGGGGGCAGGGAGACCCAGTACTTC.

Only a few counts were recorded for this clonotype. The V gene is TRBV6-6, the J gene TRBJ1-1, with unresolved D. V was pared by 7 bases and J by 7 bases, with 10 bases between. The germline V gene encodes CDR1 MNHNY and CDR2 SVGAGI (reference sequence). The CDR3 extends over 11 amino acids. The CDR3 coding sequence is TGTGCCAGCACCCTACAGCGTGAAGCTTTCTTT. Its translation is CASTLQREAFF.

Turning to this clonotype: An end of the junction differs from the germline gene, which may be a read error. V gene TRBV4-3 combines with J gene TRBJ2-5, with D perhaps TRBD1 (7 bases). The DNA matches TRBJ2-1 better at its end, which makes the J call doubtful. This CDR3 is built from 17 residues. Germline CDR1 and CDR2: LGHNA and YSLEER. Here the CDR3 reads CACSQGGGVALGNEQFF. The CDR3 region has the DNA TGCGCCTGCAGCCAAGGGGGCGGGGTTGCTTTGGGCAATGAGCAGTTCTTC.

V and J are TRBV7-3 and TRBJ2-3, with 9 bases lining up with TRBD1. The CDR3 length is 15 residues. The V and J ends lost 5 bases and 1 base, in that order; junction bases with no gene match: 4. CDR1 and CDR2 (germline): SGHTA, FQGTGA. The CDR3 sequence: CASSRTGAGTDTQYF. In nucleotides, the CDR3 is TGTGCCAGCAGCCGGACAGGGGCGGGCACAGATACGCAGTATTTT.

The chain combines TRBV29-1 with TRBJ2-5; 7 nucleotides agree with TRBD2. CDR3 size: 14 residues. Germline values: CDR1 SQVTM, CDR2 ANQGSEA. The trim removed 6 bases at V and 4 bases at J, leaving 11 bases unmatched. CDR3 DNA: TGCAGCGTAGAGGGCCGGGAGGAGCGAGAGACCCAGTACTTC. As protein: CSVEGREERETQYF.

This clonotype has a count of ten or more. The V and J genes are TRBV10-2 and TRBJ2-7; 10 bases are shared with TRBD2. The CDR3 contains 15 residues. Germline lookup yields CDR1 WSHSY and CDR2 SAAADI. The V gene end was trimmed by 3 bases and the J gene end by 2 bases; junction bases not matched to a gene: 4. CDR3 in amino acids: CASSDLTSGAYEQYF. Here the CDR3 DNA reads TGCGCCAGCAGTGATTTAACTAGCGGGGCCTACGAGCAGTACTTC.

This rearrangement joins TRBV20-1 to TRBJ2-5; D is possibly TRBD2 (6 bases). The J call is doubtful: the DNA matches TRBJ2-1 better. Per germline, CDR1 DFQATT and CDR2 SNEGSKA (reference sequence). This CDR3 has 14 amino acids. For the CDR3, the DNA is TGCAGTGCTACACCCGGGACTTCGAGTCATGAGCAGTTCTTC. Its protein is CSATPGTSSHEQFF.